This T cell receptor (beta chain) was documented in a study of T cells after yellow fever vaccination. Study results and limitations: FACS-sorted repertoires might harbor abundant contaminating clonotypes from the bulk population.

TCRdb independently ran MiXCR on the 5' RACE reads; one entry per CDR3 protein. The table records 200,000 to 300,000 distinct CDR3 sequences, over 6.5% of them present only once. J lost 3 bases, V lost 3 bases, and 16 bases had no gene match. The CDR3 consists of 18 residues. CDR1 and CDR2 from the germline V gene are DFQATT and SNEGSKA (reference sequence). This clonotype has just a few counts. The antigen is undetermined. This chain joins TRBV20-1 and TRBJ1-5; 8 nucleotides agree with TRBD1. The specimen comprised CD4+ T cells sorted from PBMCs, sampled on the day of the yellow fever booster vaccination. This TCR was recovered from a man younger than 45 who received the YFV17D yellow fever vaccine. The DNA for the CDR3 is TGCAGTGCTAGGGTACAGGGGGGAGGGGGGAGGAACAATCAGCCCCAGCATTTT. Protein: CSARVQGGGGRNNQPQHF.